A single TCR beta chain is shown here with its context. This clonotype has at least ten counts. Its antigen is not yet known. Base quality data are lacking; no much larger clone is found one base away. The intended sense of this specimen's time point label: newly diagnosed GD, antithyroid drugs for less than 3 months. For both TCR sequencing and RNA sequencing, RNA was extracted from PBMCs in TRIzol. The diagnosis of Graves' disease was made according to American Thyroid Association guidelines. Patients for the study were recruited at an endocrinology department in Xi'an, China. Each patient gave about 10 milliliters of peripheral blood, collected in an EDTA anticoagulant tube. PBMCs were isolated by Ficoll Paque Plus density gradient separation without further T cell sorting. An Agilent 2100 Bioanalyzer and agarose gel were used to check RNA quality, and a NanoDrop 2000 was used to measure RNA concentration.

The source of the sample is a study of regulatory T cells in long-lasting Graves disease (dated by TCRdb to about 2021). Context from the whole study: In the newly diagnosed Graves' disease group, patients had been taking antithyroid drugs for less than 3 months. A total of about 35 samples underwent TCR sequencing, from about 13 patients with persistent Graves' disease and approximately 20 patients with newly diagnosed Graves' disease. The study took place in China and was registered as a clinical trial. Patients with persistent Graves' disease were compared with patients with newly diagnosed Graves' disease using TCR sequencing and RNA sequencing of peripheral blood. The investigation overall reported the following: As a limitation, the authors acknowledged that the small sample size may reduce accuracy. A larger number of public clonotypes was shared among persistent patients (approximately 3,000) than among newly diagnosed patients (around 880). Preferential use of TRBV28, TRBJ1-2 and TRBJ2-5 was observed in persistent disease, whereas TRBV20-1 and TRBJ2-1 were favored in newly diagnosed disease. Sequencing and analysis were restricted to the TCR beta chain. Compared with newly diagnosed patients, patients with persistent Graves' disease had lower TCR Shannon entropy and fewer highly expanded clones, which suggests clonal expansion. The study examined only peripheral blood because the primary lesion, thyroid tissue, could not be accessed.

V gives up 5 bases and J gives up 3 bases, and the segment between their germline ends measures 8 bases. Reading from cysteine to phenylalanine, the CDR3 counts 13 amino acids. The only DNA kept is the CDR3, 39 bases in frame from the first base. Library preparation employed multiplex PCR. The instrument given in TCRdb is Illumina HiSeq 4000. To build TCR beta libraries, CDR3 regions were amplified by Arm-PCR using iRepertoire HTBI primers. Before sequencing, the PCR products went through gel purification. On the study's bioinformatics: A total of some 65 TRBV and 14 TRBJ segments were identified across samples and were used for gene usage analysis of CDR3 amino acid clonotypes. COPE and FqMerger were used to merge filtered high-quality paired reads into contigs. BLAST was used to align contigs to IMGT TRBV, TRBD and TRBJ reference genes, and CDR3 was defined according to IMGT. Clonotypes above 0.1% frequency were classified as highly expanded clones. Shannon entropy was used to measure repertoire diversity, and the Gini coefficient was used to measure V-J evenness. Clonotypes shared by more than one individual were considered public. The public reads were quality trimmed at Q25 with fastp and then assembled into clones with MiXCR by TCRdb, keeping productive beta chains. Rows are combined by CDR3 protein, so each entry shows the most common genes and DNA. TCRdb's processing, not the authors' own work, is the source of the V and J calls. The sample data list approximately 360,000 distinct CDR3 sequences, and 10% to 15% of these were observed just once. Under 20% of the sample lies in the top ten.

This sample was also put to use in a study of T cells in Graves' hyperthyroidism and ophthalmopathy. The second paper further reports: Stable Graves' hyperthyroidism was defined as no progression to ophthalmopathy during 18 months of follow-up. The hyperthyroidism patients were between 18 and 65 years old and newly diagnosed, with a disease duration of less than 2 months. Any patient with an uncontrolled infection, another autoimmune disease, pregnancy or lactation was excluded. Clinical symptoms, serum thyroxine and TRAb, thyroid ultrasound, and orbital computed tomography formed the basis for the diagnoses. A first-round RT-PCR of the TCR CDR3 used the HTBI primer set with the Qiagen OneStep RT-PCR kit. Blood samples also contained most of the expanded thyroid clonotypes (frequency above 0.001), which suggests that blood repertoires may reflect thyroid immune responses. A model built on a 13 V-J signature distinguished ophthalmopathy from stable hyperthyroidism, reaching 85% to 90% sensitivity and 81% to 83% specificity in cross-validation and 80%/75% in testing. In validation, the model predicted progression to ophthalmopathy a median of about 6.5 months before onset, with about 71% sensitivity and about 75% specificity. TCR V-J signatures able to tell the groups apart were searched for in a discovery cohort of approximately 95 patients, of whom around 43 had Graves' ophthalmopathy and about 60 had stable Graves' hyperthyroidism. Prospective prediction of ophthalmopathy was tested in an independent validation cohort of fewer than 20 hyperthyroidism patients and 17 patients who later progressed to ophthalmopathy. The 100 or so discovery patients were randomly divided into training and test sets at a 7:3 ratio. In addition, the study compared T-cell repertoires in thyroid tissue and in blood from five or six Graves' hyperthyroidism patients. After sampling, hyperthyroidism patients received methimazole starting at 30 mg daily, and ophthalmopathy patients received high-dose intravenous methylprednisolone. Libraries were constructed in a second round of multiplex PCR, after which size selection and purification were carried out. The libraries were sequenced on an Illumina HiSeq2000 using paired-end 100 bp reads. SOAPnuke was used to process the raw data, with reads discarded if the reads contained adapters or uncalled bases, had a mean Phred below 15, or lacked an exact constant-primer or identifier match. High-quality paired reads were merged using COPE v1.2.5, and each unique nucleotide sequence was defined as a clonotype. MiTCR v1.1 was used to align clonotypes to the IMGT TRBV, TRBD and TRBJ reference segments. The analysis was restricted to V-J combinations with a frequency above 0.0001, which together covered about 99% of the repertoires. A TCS score was defined as the ratio between F50 (clonal expansion) and ExV (chaos), using BLOSUM62-based TCRdist between CDR3 peptides within each V-J. Welch's t-statistics and random forest reduced 514 V-J features to some 14, which were used in a naive Bayes classifier (R e1071). Sample size was not statistically predetermined, and blinding of investigators to group allocation was not performed. The paper describes TCR Vbeta CDR3 sequencing of 140 or so peripheral blood samples, made up of around 41 ophthalmopathy patients, roughly 75 hyperthyroidism patients and some 17 progressor patients.

Recombination joined TRBV12-3 or TRBV12-4 with TRBJ1-5; the D gene assignment is ambiguous. This specimen consisted of peripheral blood mononuclear cells (PBMCs), obtained at new diagnosis, from a patient treated with antithyroid drugs. The receptor was derived from a woman aged 18-35 years with Graves disease. Donor details come from another sample of the same person, matched by shared clones. The nucleotide sequence is given as TGTGCCAGCAGTCCTCAGGTCAATCAGCCCCAGCATTTT. Translated, it reads CASSPQVNQPQHF.